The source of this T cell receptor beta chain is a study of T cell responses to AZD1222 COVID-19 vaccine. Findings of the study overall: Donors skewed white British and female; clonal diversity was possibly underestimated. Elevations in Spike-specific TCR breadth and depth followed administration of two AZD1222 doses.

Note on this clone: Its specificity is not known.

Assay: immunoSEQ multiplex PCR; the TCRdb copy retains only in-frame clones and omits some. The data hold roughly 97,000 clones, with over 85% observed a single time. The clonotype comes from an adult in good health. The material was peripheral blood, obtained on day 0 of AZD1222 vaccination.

CDR3 sequence (DNA): TGCGCCAGCAGCCAGGTGGGACAGGGCACTAAAACACCCCTCCACTTT. This codes for CASSQVGQGTKTPLHF. The rearrangement uses TRBV4-1 and TRBJ1-6; 9 positions match TRBD1. The CDR3 has 16 residues. Germline V gives CDR1 MGHRA, CDR2 YSYEKL. With 3 bases clipped from V and 11 bases from J, the junction kept 11 bases outside the gene matches.